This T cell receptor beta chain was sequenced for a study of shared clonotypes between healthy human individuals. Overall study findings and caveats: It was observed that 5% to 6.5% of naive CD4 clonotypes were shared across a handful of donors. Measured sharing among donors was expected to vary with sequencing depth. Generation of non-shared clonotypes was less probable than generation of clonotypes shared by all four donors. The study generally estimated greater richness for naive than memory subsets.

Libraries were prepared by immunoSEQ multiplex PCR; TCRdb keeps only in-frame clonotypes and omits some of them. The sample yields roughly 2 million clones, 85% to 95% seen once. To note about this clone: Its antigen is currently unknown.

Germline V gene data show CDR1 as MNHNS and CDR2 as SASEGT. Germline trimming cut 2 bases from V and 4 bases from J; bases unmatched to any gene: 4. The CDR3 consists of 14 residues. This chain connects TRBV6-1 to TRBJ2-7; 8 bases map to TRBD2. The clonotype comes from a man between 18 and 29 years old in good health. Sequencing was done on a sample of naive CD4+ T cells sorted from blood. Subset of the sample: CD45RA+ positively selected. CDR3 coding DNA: TGTGCCAGCAGTGAACATAGCGGGGTGTACGAGCAGTACTTC. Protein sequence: CASSEHSGVYEQYF.